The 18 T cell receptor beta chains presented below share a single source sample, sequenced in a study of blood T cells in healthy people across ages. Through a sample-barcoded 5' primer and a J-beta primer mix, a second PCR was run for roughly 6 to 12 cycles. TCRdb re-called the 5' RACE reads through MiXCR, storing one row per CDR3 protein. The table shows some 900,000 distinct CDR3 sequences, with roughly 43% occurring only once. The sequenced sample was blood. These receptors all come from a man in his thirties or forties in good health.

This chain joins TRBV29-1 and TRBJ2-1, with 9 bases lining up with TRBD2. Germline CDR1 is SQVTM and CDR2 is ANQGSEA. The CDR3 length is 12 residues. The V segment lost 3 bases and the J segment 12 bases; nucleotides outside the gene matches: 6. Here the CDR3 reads CSVDPSAGGQFF. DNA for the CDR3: TGCAGCGTTGATCCCTCAGCGGGGGGGCAGTTCTTC.

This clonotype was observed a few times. Here the CDR3 reads CASGPNSPLHF. As DNA, the CDR3 is TGTGCCAGCGGGCCGAACTCACCCCTCCACTTT. The chain links TRBV7-9 to TRBJ1-6; no firm D call. The CDR3 is 11 amino acids. The V gene's germline CDR1 is SEHNR and CDR2 FQNEAQ (reference sequence). Trimming removed 8 bases at V and 10 bases at J, with 9 bases between.

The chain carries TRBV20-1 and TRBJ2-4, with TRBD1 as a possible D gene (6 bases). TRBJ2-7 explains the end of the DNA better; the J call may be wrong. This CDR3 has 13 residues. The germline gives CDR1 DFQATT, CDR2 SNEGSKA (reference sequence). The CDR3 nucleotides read TGCAGTGCTATTAGATCAGGGGTATACGAGCAGTACTTC. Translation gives CSAIRSGVYEQYF.

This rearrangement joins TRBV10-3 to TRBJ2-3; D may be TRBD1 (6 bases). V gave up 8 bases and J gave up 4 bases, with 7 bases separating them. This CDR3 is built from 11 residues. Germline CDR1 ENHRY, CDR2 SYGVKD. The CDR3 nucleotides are TGTGCCATCCGACAGGCAGATACGCAGTATTTT. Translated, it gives CAIRQADTQYF.

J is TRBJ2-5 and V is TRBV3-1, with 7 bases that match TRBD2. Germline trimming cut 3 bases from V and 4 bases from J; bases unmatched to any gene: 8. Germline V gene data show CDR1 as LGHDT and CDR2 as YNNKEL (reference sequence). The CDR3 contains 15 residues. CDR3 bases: TGTGCCAGCAGCCAGGCCGGGGGGAGGCGAGAGACCCAGTACTTC. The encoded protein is CASSQAGGRRETQYF.

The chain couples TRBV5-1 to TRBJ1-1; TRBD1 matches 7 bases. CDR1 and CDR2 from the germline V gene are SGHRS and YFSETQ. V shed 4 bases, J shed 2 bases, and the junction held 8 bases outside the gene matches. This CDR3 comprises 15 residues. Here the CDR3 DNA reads TGCGCCAGCAGCCTAGACGGGACAGCCAACACTGAAGCTTTCTTT. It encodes CASSLDGTANTEAFF.

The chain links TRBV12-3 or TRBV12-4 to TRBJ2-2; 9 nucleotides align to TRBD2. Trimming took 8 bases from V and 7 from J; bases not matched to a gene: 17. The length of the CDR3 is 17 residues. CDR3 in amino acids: CASDRNPGLAAGGELFF. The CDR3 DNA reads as TGTGCCAGCGACCGAAATCCGGGACTAGCCGCAGGCGGGGAGCTGTTTTTT.

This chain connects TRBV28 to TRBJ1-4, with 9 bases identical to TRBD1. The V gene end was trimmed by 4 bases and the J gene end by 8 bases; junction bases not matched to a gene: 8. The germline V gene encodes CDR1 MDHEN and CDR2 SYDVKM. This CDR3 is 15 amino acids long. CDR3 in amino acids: CASSSPTGGEEKLFF. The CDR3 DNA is TGTGCCAGCAGTTCCCCGACAGGGGGGGAAGAAAAACTGTTTTTT.

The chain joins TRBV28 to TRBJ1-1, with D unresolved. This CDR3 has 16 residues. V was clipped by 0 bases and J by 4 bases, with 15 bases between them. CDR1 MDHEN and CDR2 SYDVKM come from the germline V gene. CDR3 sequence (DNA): TGTGCCAGCAGTTTATGGGTAGGAGGTACGAGCACTGAAGCTTTCTTT. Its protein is CASSLWVGGTSTEAFF.

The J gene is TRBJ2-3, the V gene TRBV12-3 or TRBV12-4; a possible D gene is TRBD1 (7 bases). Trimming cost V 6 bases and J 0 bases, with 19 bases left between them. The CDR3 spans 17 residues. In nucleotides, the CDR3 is TGTGCCAGCAGAGCCCCCGGCGGGACAGAAAGCACAGATACGCAGTATTTT. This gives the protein CASRAPGGTESTDTQYF.

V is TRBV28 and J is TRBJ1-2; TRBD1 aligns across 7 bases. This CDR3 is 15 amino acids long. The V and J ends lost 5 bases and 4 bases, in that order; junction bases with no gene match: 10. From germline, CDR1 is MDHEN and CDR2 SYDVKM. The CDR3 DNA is TGTGCCAGCAGTGCCAACAGGGGAAGGGGCTATGGCTACACCTTC. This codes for CASSANRGRGYGYTF.

The CDR3 DNA reads as TGTGCCAGCAGTTTTTTTACTAGCACAGATACGCAGTATTTT. It is translated as CASSFFTSTDTQYF. The V gene is TRBV27, the J gene TRBJ2-3; D unresolved. Germline CDR1 MNHEY, CDR2 SMNVEV (reference sequence). Trimming removed 3 bases from V and 0 bases from J, with 7 bases in between. This CDR3 has 14 residues.

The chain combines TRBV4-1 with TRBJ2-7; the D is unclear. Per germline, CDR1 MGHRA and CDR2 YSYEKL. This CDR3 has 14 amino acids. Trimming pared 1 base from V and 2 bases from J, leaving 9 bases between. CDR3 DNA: TGCGCCAGCAGCCAAGGATCGGCAACCTACGAGCAGTACTTC. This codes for CASSQGSATYEQYF.

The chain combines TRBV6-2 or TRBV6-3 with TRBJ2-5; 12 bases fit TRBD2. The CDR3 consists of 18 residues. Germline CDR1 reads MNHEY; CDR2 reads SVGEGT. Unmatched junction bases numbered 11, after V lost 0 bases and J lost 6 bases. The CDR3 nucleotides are TGTGCCAGCAGTTACTCGTTGCCTAGCGGGGGGGCGATTAAGACCCAGTACTTC. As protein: CASSYSLPSGGAIKTQYF.

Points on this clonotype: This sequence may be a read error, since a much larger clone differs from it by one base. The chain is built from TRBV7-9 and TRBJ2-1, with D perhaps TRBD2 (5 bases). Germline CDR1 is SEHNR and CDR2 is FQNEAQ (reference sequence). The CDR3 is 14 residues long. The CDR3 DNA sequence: TGTGCCGGCAGCTCATGGACTGAAGCGGATGAGCAGTTCTTC. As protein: CAGSSWTEADEQFF.

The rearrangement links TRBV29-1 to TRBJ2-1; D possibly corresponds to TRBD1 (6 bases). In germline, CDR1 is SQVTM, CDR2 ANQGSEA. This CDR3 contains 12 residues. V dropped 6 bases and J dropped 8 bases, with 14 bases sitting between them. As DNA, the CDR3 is TGCAGCGTGCTCACAGGGATCCATGAGCAGTTCTTC. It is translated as CSVLTGIHEQFF.

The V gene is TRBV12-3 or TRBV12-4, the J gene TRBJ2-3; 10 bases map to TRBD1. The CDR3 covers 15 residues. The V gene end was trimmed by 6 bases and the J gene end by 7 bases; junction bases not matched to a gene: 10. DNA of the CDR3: TGTGCCAGCAGCGACGACAGGGGGCGGACAAATACGCAGTATTTT. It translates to CASSDDRGRTNTQYF.

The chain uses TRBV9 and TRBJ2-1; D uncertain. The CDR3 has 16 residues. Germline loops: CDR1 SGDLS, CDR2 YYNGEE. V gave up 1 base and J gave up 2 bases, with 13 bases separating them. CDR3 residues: CASSVSFPATYNEQFF. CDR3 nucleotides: TGTGCCAGCAGCGTATCGTTTCCTGCCACCTACAATGAGCAGTTCTTC. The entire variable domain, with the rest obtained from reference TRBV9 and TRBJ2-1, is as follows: DSGVTQTPKHLITATGQRVTLRCSPRSGDLSVYWYQQSLDQGLQFLIQYYNGEERAKGNILERFSAQQFPDLHSELNLSSLELGDSALYFCASSVSFPATYNEQFFGPGTRLTVL.